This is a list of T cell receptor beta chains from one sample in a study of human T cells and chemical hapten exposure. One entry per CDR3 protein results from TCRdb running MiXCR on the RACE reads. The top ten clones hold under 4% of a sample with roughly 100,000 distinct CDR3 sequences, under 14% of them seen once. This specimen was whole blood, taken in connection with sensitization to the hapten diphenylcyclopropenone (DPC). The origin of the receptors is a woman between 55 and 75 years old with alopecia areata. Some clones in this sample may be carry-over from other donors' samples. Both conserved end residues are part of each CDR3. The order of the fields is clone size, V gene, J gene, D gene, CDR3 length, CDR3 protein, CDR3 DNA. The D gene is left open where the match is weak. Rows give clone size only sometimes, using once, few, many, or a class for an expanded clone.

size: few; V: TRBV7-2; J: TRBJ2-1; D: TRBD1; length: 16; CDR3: CASRPTGGVSLGEQFF; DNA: TGTGCCAGCAGGCCAACAGGGGGCGTGTCCCTTGGTGAGCAGTTCTTC
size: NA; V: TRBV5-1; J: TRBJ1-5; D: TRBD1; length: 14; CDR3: CASSLGQPNQPQHF; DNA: TGCGCCAGCAGCCTGGGACAGCCAAATCAGCCCCAGCATTTT
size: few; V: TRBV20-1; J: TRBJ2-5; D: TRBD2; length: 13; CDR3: CSASGTSEETQYF; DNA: TGCAGTGCTAGTGGGACTAGCGAAGAGACCCAGTACTTC
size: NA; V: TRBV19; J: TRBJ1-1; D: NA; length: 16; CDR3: CASSTQELRTNTEAFF; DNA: TGTGCCAGTAGTACCCAAGAACTTCGTACAAACACTGAAGCTTTCTTT
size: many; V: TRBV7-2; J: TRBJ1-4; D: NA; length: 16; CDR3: CASRGYAAATNEKLFF; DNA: TGTGCCAGCAGGGGTTATGCGGCAGCAACTAATGAAAAACTGTTTTTT
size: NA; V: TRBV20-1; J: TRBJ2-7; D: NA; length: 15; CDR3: CSATHRTVTNYEQYF; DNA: TGCAGTGCTACCCACCGGACAGTAACAAATTACGAGCAGTACTTC
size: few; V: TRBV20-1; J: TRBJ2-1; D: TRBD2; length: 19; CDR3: CSARPTTYRGLAGEGEQFF; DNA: TGCAGTGCTAGACCTACTACCTACCGAGGACTAGCGGGGGAGGGTGAGCAGTTCTTC
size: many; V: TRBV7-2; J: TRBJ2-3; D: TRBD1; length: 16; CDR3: CASSLARQGAPDTQYF; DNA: TGTGCCAGCAGCTTAGCCAGGCAGGGGGCACCAGATACGCAGTATTTT
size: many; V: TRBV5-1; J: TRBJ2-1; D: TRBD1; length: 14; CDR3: CASSDGQGRSEQFF; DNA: TGCGCCAGCAGCGACGGACAGGGACGGAGTGAGCAGTTCTTC
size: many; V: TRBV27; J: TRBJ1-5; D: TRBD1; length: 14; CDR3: CASSLRQGELPQHF; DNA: TGTGCCAGCAGTCTTCGACAGGGGGAACTGCCCCAGCATTTT
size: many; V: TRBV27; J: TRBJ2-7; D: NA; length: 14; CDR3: CASKIGASTYEQYF; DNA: TGTGCCAGCAAAATAGGGGCCTCCACCTACGAGCAGTACTTC
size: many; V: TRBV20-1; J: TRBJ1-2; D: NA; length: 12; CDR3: CSARGQGYGYTF; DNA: TGCAGTGCTAGAGGTCAGGGATATGGCTACACCTTC
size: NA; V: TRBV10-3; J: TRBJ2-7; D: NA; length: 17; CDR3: CAISERGSRGGSYEQYF; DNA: TGTGCCATCAGTGAGCGGGGAAGCAGGGGGGGCTCCTACGAGCAGTACTTC
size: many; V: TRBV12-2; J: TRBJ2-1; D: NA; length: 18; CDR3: CASRAQTSGGHLYNEQFF; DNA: TGTGCAAGTCGCGCCCAGACTAGCGGGGGCCATTTATACAATGAGCAGTTCTTC
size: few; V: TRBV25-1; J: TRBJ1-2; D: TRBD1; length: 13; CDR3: CASGGQGVYGYTF; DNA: TGTGCCAGCGGCGGACAGGGAGTCTATGGCTACACCTTC
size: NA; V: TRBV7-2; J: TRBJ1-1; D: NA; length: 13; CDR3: CASSRAQNTEAFF; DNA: TGTGCCAGCAGCCGTGCCCAGAACACTGAAGCTTTCTTT
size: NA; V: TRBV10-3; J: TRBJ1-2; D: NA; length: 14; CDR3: CAISDSSYAYGYTF; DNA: TGTGCCATCAGCGACAGCTCGTACGCCTATGGCTACACCTTC
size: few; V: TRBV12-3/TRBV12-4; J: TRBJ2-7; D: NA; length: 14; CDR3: CASRLGGSLYEQYF; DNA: TGTGCCAGCAGACTGGGAGGTTCACTCTACGAGCAGTACTTC
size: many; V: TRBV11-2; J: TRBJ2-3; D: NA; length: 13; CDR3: CASSPQGSDTQYF; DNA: TGTGCCAGCAGCCCACAGGGTTCGGATACGCAGTATTTT
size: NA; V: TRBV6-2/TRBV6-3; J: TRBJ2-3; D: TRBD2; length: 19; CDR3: CASSYRLGTSGLPTDTQYF; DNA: TGTGCCAGCAGTTACCGCCTGGGGACTAGCGGGTTACCCACAGATACGCAGTATTTT
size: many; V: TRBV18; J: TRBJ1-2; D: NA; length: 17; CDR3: CASSLHPPEPRDPGYTF; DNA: TGTGCCAGCTCGCTTCACCCCCCAGAACCCCGGGATCCTGGCTACACCTTC
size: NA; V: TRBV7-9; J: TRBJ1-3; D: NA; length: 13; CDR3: CASSLVPGNTIYF; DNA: TGTGCCAGCAGCTTAGTCCCTGGAAACACCATATATTTT
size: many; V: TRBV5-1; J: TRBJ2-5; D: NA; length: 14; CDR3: CASSLVGTQETQYF; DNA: TGCGCCAGCAGCTTGGTCGGGACCCAAGAGACCCAGTACTTC
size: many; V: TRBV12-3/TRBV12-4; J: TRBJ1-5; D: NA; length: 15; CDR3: CASSLGSGGNQPQHF; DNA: TGTGCCAGCAGTTTAGGGTCGGGCGGCAATCAGCCCCAGCATTTT
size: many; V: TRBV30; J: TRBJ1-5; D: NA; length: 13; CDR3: CAWSRDGTQPQHF; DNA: TGTGCCTGGAGTCGAGACGGGACCCAGCCCCAGCATTTT
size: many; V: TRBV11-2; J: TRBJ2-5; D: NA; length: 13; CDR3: CASSFSGEETQYF; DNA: TGTGCCAGCAGCTTTAGTGGGGAAGAGACCCAGTACTTC
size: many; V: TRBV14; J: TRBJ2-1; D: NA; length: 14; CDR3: CASSLRTGAGEQFF; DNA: TGTGCCAGCAGCCTTCGCACAGGCGCCGGTGAGCAGTTCTTC
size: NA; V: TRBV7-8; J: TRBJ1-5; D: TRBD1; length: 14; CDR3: CASSLGQGFQPQHF; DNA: TGTGCCAGCAGCTTGGGACAGGGCTTCCAGCCCCAGCATTTT
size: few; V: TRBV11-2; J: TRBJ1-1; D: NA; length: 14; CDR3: CARTTRLMNTEAFF; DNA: TGTGCCAGGACGACACGTCTTATGAACACTGAAGCTTTCTTT
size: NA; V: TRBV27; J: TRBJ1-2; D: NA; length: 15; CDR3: CASSLQAWGFEGYTF; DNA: TGTGCCAGCAGTTTGCAGGCGTGGGGATTTGAAGGCTACACCTTC
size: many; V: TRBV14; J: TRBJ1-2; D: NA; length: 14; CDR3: CASSPFRTNYGYTF; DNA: TGTGCCAGCAGCCCGTTCCGAACTAACTATGGCTACACCTTC
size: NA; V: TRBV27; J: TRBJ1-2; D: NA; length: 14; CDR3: CASSARGLGYGYTF; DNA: TGTGCCAGCAGCGCCAGGGGTTTAGGTTATGGCTACACCTTC
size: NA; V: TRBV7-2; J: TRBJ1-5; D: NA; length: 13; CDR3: CASSFGANQPQHF; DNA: TGTGCCAGCAGCTTCGGGGCCAATCAGCCCCAGCATTTT
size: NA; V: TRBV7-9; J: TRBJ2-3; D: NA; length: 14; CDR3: CASSLVIPTDTQYF; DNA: TGTGCCAGCAGCTTAGTTATCCCCACAGATACGCAGTATTTT
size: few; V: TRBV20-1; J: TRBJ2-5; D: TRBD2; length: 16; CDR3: CSARGTSGGKQETQYF; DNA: TGCAGTGCTAGAGGGACTAGCGGGGGTAAACAAGAGACCCAGTACTTC
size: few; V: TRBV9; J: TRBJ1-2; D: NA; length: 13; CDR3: CASSVSGVSGYTF; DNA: TGTGCCAGCAGCGTGTCGGGGGTCTCTGGCTACACCTTC
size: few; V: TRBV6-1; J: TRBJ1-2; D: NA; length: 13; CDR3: CASSEGVGRGYTF; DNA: TGTGCCAGCAGTGAAGGAGTAGGGAGGGGCTACACCTTC